In its sample, the clone carrying this TCR beta chain was seen once. What it binds is not known. There are 15 residues in the CDR3. Germline V CDR1 and CDR2: MNHEY, SMNVEV (reference sequence). Between the trimmed V and J ends, which lost 3 bases and 0 bases, there was a span of 9 bases. The entry originates in a study of Tregs in tolerant kidney transplant recipients. Assay: immunoSEQ multiplex PCR; the TCRdb copy retains only in-frame clones and omits some. The table has around 50,000 clones, roughly nine tenths seen once; the top ten hold roughly 15%. Broader study findings: Tregs expanded with activated donor B cells seemed most donor-specific.

Mixed chimerism was transient after nonmyeloablative marrow transplants from related graft donors. Unstimulated Tregs (CD4+CD25+CD127-) and CD4+CD25- non-Tregs were sorted from PBMCs. The chain links TRBV27 to TRBJ2-1, with a tentative D call TRBD2 (5 bases). This specimen consisted of CD8+ T cells from blood (PBMCs), obtained 12 months after the transplant. The sequence came from a human patient who received a combined kidney and bone marrow transplant. The graft donor may account for some of the T cells. This chain's CDR3 is CASSFGLLSYNEQFF. DNA for the CDR3: TGTGCCAGCAGTTTCGGACTTCTCTCCTACAATGAGCAGTTCTTC.